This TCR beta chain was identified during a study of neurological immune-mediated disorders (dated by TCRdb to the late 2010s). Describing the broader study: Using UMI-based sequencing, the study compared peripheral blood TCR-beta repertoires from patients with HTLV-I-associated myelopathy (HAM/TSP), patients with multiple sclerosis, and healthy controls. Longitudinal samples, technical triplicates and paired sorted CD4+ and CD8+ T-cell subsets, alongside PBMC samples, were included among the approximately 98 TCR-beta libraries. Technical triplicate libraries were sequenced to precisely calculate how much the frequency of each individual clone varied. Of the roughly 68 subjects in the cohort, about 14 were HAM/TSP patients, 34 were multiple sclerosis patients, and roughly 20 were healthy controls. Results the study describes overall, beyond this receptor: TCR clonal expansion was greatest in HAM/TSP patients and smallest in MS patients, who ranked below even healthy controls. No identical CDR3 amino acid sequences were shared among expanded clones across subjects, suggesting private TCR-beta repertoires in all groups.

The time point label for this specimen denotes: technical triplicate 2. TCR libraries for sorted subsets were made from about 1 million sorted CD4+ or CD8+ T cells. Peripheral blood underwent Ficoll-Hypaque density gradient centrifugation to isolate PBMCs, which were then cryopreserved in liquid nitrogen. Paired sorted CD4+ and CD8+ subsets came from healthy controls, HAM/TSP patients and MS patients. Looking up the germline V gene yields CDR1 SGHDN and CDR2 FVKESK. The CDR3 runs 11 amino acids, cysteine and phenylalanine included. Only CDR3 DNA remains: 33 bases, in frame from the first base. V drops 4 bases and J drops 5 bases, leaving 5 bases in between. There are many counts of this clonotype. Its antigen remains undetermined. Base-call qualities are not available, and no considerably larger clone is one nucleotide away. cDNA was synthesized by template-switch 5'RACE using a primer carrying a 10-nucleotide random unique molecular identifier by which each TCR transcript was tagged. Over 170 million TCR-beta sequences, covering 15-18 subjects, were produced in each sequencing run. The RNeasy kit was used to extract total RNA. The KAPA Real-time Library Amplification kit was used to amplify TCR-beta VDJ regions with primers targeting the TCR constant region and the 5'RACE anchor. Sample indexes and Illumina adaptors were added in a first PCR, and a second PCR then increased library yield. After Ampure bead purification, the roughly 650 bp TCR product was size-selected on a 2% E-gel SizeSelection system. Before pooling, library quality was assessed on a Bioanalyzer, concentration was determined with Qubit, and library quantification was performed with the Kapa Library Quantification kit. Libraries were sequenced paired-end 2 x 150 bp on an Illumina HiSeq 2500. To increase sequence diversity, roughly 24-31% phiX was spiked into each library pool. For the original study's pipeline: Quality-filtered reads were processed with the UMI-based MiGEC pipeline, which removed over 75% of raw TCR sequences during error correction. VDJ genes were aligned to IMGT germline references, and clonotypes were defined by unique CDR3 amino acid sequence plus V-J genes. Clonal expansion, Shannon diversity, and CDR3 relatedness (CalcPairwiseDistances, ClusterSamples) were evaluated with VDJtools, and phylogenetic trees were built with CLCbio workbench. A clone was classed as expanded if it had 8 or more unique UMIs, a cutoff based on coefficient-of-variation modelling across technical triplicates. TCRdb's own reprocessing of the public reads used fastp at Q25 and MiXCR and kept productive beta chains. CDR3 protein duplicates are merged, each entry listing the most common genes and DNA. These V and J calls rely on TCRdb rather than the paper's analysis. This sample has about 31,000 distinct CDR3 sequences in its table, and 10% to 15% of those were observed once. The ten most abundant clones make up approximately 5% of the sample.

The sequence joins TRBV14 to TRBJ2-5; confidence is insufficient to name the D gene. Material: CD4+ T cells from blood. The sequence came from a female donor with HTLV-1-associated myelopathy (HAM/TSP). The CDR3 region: CASSRYETQYF. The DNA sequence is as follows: TGTGCCAGCAGCCGTTATGAGACCCAGTACTTC.